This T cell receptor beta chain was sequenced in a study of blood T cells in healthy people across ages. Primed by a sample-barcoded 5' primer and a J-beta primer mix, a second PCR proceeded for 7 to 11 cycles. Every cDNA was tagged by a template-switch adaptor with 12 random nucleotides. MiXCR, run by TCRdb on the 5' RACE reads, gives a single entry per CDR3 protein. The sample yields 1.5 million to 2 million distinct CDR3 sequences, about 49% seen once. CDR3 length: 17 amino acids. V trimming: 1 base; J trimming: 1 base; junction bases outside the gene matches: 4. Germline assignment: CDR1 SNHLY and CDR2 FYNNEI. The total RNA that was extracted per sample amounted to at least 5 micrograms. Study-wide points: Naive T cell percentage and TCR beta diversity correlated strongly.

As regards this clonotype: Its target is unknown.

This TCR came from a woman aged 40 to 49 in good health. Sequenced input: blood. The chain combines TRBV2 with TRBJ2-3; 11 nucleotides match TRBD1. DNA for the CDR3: TGTGCCAGCAGTGAAGGGGACAGGGGGAGAGGCACAGATACGCAGTATTTT. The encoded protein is CASSEGDRGRGTDTQYF.